This TCR beta chain was sequenced for a study of T-cell memory formation after mild COVID-19. Study overall: Largely donor-specific TCR clusters were found.

TCRdb re-called the 5' RACE reads through MiXCR, storing one row per CDR3 protein. In the table there are 300,000 to 400,000 distinct CDR3 sequences, approximately 15% of which are singletons. With respect to this clonotype: Antigen specificity is unknown.

CDR1 and CDR2 from the germline V gene are MGHRA and YSYEKL. V was trimmed by 2 bases and J by 4 bases, leaving 9 bases between them. The CDR3 loop spans 14 amino acids. Notes on the study in general: Largely, contracting CD4+ clones fell within CM and EM, and contracting CD8+ clones within EMRA.

This TCR was recovered from a man between 18 and 35 years old who had mild COVID-19 (a few samples of this study predate the infection). Cell type and time point are not known. This chain links TRBV4-1 with TRBJ1-5, with a possible D match to TRBD1 (5 bases). The sequenced sample was PBMCs or a T cell subset sorted from them (not recorded which). The CDR3, as DNA: TGCGCCAGCAGCCAACCGCCAGGGAATCAGCCCCAGCATTTT. Its protein is CASSQPPGNQPQHF.